A selection of T cell receptor beta chains follows, all from one sample in a study of post-analysis software for immune sequencing data. One entry per CDR3 protein results from TCRdb running MiXCR on the PCR reads. The table records about 430,000 distinct CDR3 sequences, 30% to 40% of them present only once. The specimen was blood. These receptors originate from a girl aged 2-10 years with multiple sclerosis. Each CDR3 is given with its conserved first and last residue. A D gene is named only where the DNA matches it firmly. Size values are once, few and many counts, or a class for expanded clones, and some rows have none.

d_gene,len,v_gene,abundance,j_gene,CDR3nt,CDR3aa
TRBD2,15,TRBV2,.,TRBJ2-7,TGTGCCAGCAGTCGACTAGCGGGGCGCTCCTACGAGCGGTACTTC,CASSRLAGRSYERYF
TRBD1,13,TRBV29-1,few,TRBJ2-7,TGCAGCGTACTTTCGGGACAGACCTACGAGCAGTACTTC,CSVLSGQTYEQYF
TRBD2,15,TRBV20-1,few,TRBJ2-2,TGCAGTGCTAGAGATAGACGGGGGGGCCCCGGGGAGCTGTTTTTT,CSARDRRGGPGELFF
.,14,TRBV27,few,TRBJ1-2,TGTGCCAGCAGAGTGAAGGGAGCTAACTATGGCTACACCTTC,CASRVKGANYGYTF
.,17,TRBV7-8,few,TRBJ1-2,TGTGCCAGCAGCTTAGCCGCCGGGACGCCCATCAACCATGGCTACACCTTC,CASSLAAGTPINHGYTF
TRBD2,17,TRBV9,.,TRBJ2-1,TGTGCCAGCAGCGTAGGGGGACTAGCGGGAGTCTTACTTGAGCAGTTCTTC,CASSVGGLAGVLLEQFF
.,12,TRBV28,few,TRBJ1-1,TGTGCCATTTCACAGGTTAACACTGAAGCTTTCTTT,CAISQVNTEAFF
TRBD2,14,TRBV29-1,few,TRBJ2-4,TGCAGCGCTTCGGGACTAGCGAACAAAAACATTCAGTACTTC,CSASGLANKNIQYF
.,13,TRBV5-1,.,TRBJ2-1,TGCGCCGGCAGCTTGGGCCCCACCAATGAGCAGTTCTTC,CAGSLGPTNEQFF
TRBD1,16,TRBV29-1,.,TRBJ1-3,TGCAGCGTTGAAGGAGACAGGGCCTTCTCTGGAAACACCATATATTTT,CSVEGDRAFSGNTIYF
.,10,TRBV12-3/TRBV12-4,.,TRBJ2-1,TGTGCCAGCCGAGACTATGAGCAGTTCTTC,CASRDYEQFF
.,15,TRBV7-8,.,TRBJ1-4,TGTGCCAGCAGCTTAGGGACGCAATGGAGTGAAAAACTGTTTTTT,CASSLGTQWSEKLFF
TRBD1,16,TRBV10-3,.,TRBJ1-2,TGTGCCATCAGTGAGGTATTGAGGACAGGGCCTGGAGGCTACACCTTC,CAISEVLRTGPGGYTF
TRBD1,16,TRBV6-5,.,TRBJ2-3,TGTGCCAGCAGCCTGACAGGGAAGTTGCGCACAGATACGCAGTATTTT,CASSLTGKLRTDTQYF
.,15,TRBV5-1,.,TRBJ2-1,TGCGCCAGCAGCCCCCCCCGGGTCTCCTACAATGAGCAGTTCTTC,CASSPPRVSYNEQFF
.,13,TRBV10-3,few,TRBJ2-3,TGTGCCATCAAGGGGGGAATTCCAGATACGCAGTATTTT,CAIKGGIPDTQYF
.,13,TRBV5-5,few,TRBJ2-7,TGTGCCAGCAGCCGGGATCCGGAGGACGAGCAGTACTTC,CASSRDPEDEQYF